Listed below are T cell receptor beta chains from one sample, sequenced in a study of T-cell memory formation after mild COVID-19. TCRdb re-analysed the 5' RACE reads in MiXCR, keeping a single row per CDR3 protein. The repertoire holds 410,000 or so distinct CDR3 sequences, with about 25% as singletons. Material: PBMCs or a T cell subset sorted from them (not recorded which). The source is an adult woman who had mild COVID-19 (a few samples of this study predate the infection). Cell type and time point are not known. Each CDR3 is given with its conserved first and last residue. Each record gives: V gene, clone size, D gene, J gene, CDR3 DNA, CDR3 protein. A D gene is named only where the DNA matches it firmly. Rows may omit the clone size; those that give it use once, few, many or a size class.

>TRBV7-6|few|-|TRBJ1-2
TGTGCCAGCAGCTCCTGGGGCTATGGCTACACCTTC
CASSSWGYGYTF
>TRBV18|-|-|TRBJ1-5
TGTGCCAGCTCATGGACCGAGACAGAGAAATATAGCAATCAGCCCCAGCATTTT
CASSWTETEKYSNQPQHF
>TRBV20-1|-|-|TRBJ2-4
TGCAGTTTTGTAGGTCAGGGTTGGCCCAAAAACATTCAGTACTTC
CSFVGQGWPKNIQYF
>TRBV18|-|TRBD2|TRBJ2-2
TGTGCCAGCTCATCAAGACTAGCGGAAACGAACACCGGGGAGCTGTTTTTT
CASSSRLAETNTGELFF
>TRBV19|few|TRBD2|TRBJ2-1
TGTGCCAGTCGAGGCCTAGCGGGAGGGTACAATGAGCAGTTCTTC
CASRGLAGGYNEQFF
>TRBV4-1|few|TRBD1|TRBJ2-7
TGCGCCAGCAGCCAAGATCGGGACAGGATCTACTACGAGCAGTACTTC
CASSQDRDRIYYEQYF
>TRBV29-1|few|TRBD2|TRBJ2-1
TGCAGCGTTCCTAGCGGGAGCTATGAGCAGTTCTTC
CSVPSGSYEQFF
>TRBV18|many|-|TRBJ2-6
TGTGCCAGCTCCCCGCTCTCTGGGGCCAACGTCCTGACTTTC
CASSPLSGANVLTF
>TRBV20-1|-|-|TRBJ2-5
TGCAGTGCCAGACAGTACGAGCGGGCGAGACAAGAGACCCAGTACTTC
CSARQYERARQETQYF
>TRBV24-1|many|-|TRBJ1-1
TGTGCCACCAGTGATTCTGGAATGAACACTGAAGCTTTCTTT
CATSDSGMNTEAFF
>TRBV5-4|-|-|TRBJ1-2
TGTGCCAGCAGCTTGGACAGGGCTCGGTATGGCTACACCTTC
CASSLDRARYGYTF